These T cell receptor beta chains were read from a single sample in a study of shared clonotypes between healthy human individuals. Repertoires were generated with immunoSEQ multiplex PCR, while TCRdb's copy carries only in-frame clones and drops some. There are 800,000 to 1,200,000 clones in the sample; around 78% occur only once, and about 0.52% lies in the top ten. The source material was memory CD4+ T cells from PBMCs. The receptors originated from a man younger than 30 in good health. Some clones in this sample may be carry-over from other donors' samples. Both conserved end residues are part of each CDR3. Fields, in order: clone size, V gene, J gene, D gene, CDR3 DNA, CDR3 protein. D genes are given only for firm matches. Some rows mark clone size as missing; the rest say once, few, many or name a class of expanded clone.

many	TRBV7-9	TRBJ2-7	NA	TGTGCCAGCAGTCAGCCCTATGGGGAGCAGTACTTC	CASSQPYGEQYF
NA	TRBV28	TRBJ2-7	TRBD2	TGTGCCAGCGGGGCTAGCGGGAGCTACGAGCAGTACTTC	CASGASGSYEQYF
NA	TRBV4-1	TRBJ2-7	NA	TGCGCCAGCAGCTCCCTAGACTCCTACGAGCAGTACTTC	CASSSLDSYEQYF
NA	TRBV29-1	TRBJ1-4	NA	TGCAGCGTTTCAGGGGCCCCTGGGACTAATGAAAAACTGTTTTTT	CSVSGAPGTNEKLFF
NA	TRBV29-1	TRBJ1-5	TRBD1	TGCAGCGTTGGGGCAGGGGGAACGTCGGCCCAGCATTTT	CSVGAGGTSAQHF
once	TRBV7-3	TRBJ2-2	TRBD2	TGTGCCAGCAGCCCCACCGGGGGGGAGCCCGGGGAGCTGTTTTTT	CASSPTGGEPGELFF
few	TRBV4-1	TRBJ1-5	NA	TGCGCCAGCAGCGCAACAGGGACGTCTCATCAGCCCCAGCATTTT	CASSATGTSHQPQHF
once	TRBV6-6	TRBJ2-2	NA	TGTGCCAGCAGCCGCGGGACAGATTACACCGGGGAGCTGTTTTTT	CASSRGTDYTGELFF
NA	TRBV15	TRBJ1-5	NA	TGTGCCACCAGCAGAGAGACTAGCAATCAGCCCCAGCATTTT	CATSRETSNQPQHF
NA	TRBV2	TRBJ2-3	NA	TGTGCCAGCAGTGTCCTCCCGGGACCAGATACGCAGTATTTT	CASSVLPGPDTQYF
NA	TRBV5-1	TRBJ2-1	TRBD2	TGCGCCAGCAGCCCACGGGAGGGCCCTGGAGGTGAGCAGTTCTTC	CASSPREGPGGEQFF
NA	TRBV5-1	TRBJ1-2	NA	TGCGCCAGCAGCTTGGACACGGGAATAGCTAACTATGGCTACACCTTC	CASSLDTGIANYGYTF
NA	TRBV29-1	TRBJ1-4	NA	TGCAGCGTTGCTCAGGGGACTAATGAAAAACTGTTTTTT	CSVAQGTNEKLFF
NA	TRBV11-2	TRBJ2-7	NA	TGTGCCAGCAGCTTAGATCTCGGCAGGAACTACGAGCAGTACTTC	CASSLDLGRNYEQYF
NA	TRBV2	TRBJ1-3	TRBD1	TGTGCCAGCGGACAGGGGTCGCCAGGAAACACCATATATTTT	CASGQGSPGNTIYF
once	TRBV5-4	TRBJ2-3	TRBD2	TGTGCCAGCAGCAGCCGGACTAGTTCGGATACGCAGTATTTT	CASSSRTSSDTQYF
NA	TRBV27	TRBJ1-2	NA	TGTGCCAGCCGCCTATTTGGGGACTTTAGGCGGGGTAGAGGCTACACCTTC	CASRLFGDFRRGRGYTF
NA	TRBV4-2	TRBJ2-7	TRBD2	TGTGCCAGCAGCCAAGATTCCGTCCTAGCGGGAGGTCAGGAGCAGTACTTC	CASSQDSVLAGGQEQYF
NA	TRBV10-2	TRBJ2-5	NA	TGCGCCAGCAGTTTAGCGCCTGCAGAGGAGACCCAGTACTTC	CASSLAPAEETQYF
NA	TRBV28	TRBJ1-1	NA	TGTGCCAGCAGTCTAGGATCCCTTTGGGGGGGGAACACTGAAGCTTTCTTT	CASSLGSLWGGNTEAFF
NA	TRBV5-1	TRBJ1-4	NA	TGCGCCAGCAGCTTGTTGGGTTCGGGGGAAGAAAAACTGTTTTTT	CASSLLGSGEEKLFF
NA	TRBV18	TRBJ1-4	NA	TGTGCCAGCTCACCCGTAGCCGGGACGCCGAGGGAAAAACTGTTTTTT	CASSPVAGTPREKLFF
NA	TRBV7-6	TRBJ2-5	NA	TGTGCCAGCAGCCGTCAGGGTTGGGAGACCCAGTACTTC	CASSRQGWETQYF
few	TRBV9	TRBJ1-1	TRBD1	TGTGCCAGTAACAGGGGAGACTTGAACACTGAAGCTTTCTTT	CASNRGDLNTEAFF
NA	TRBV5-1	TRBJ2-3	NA	TGCGCCAGCAGCTGGACAACTAGCACAGATACGCAGTATTTT	CASSWTTSTDTQYF
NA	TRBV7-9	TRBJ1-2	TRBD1	TGTGCCAGCAGCTTAGCGACAGGGGGCAACTATGGCTACACCTTC	CASSLATGGNYGYTF
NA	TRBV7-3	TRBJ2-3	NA	TGTGCCAGCAGCTTAAATCCGGCCACAGATACGCAGTATTTT	CASSLNPATDTQYF
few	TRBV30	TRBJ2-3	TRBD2	TGTGCCTGGAGTGTAGAGCGGGAGGGGAAGGATACGCAGTATTTT	CAWSVEREGKDTQYF
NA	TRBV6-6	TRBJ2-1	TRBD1	TGTGCCAGCAGTAAGCCGGACAGGGTCCGAGTCTTC	CASSKPDRVRVF
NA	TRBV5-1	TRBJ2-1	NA	TGCGCCAGCAGCTTGGTAGGGCGCAATGAGCAGTTCTTC	CASSLVGRNEQFF
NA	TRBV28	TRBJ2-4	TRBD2	TGTGCCAGCTCTAGCGGGAGGACCGTAGCCAAAAACATTCAGTACTTC	CASSSGRTVAKNIQYF
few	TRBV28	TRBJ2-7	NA	TGTGCCAGCAGTTTAGTACAGGGTAGAAGCGAGCAGTACTTC	CASSLVQGRSEQYF
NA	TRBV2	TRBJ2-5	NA	TGTGCCAGCAGTGCAGTTGGGAGCATTCTACAGCAAGAGACCCAGTACTTC	CASSAVGSILQQETQYF
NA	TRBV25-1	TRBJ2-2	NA	TGTGCCAGCAGTGAATCGAGAACGAACACCGGGGAGCTGTTTTTT	CASSESRTNTGELFF
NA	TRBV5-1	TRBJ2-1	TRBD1	TGCGCCAGCAGCCCGGGACAGGCTCCGGTGGGTGAGCAGTTCTTC	CASSPGQAPVGEQFF
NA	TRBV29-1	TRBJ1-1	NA	TGCAGCGTTATGTACACTGAAGCTTTCTTT	CSVMYTEAFF
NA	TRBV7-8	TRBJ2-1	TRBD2	TGTGCCAGCAGCCCTAGCCGGGGACTAGCGGGAGTGGCATACAATGAGCAGTTCTTC	CASSPSRGLAGVAYNEQFF
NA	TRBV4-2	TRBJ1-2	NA	TGTGCCAGCAGCCAAGATAGCTCGGGGGAATACTATGGCTACACCTTC	CASSQDSSGEYYGYTF
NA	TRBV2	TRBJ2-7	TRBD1	TGTGCCAGCGGCAGACAGGGCTACGAGCAGTACTTC	CASGRQGYEQYF
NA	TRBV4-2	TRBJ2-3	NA	TGTGCCAGCAGCCAAGCCAGCACAGATACGCAGTATTTT	CASSQASTDTQYF
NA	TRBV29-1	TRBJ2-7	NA	TGCAGCGTTGGGGTCGGGACCATTGACTCCTACGAGCAGTACTTC	CSVGVGTIDSYEQYF
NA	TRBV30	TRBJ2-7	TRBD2	TGTGCCTGGAAACTAGCGGGACCGTCTGGGGAGCAGTACTTC	CAWKLAGPSGEQYF